This T cell receptor beta chain originates from a study of blood T cells in healthy people across ages. General study points: Not knowing donor CMV status may have confounded expanded clonotype changes. Among T cells, TCR beta diversity per million cells dropped roughly linearly as age rose.

The CDR3 is 17 residues long. Germline CDR1 SGHKS, CDR2 YYEKEE (reference sequence). The V and J ends lost 0 bases and 12 bases, in that order; junction bases with no gene match: 18. Donation came from healthy Caucasian individuals in Russia who were aged 6 to 90. Through a sample-barcoded 5' primer and a J-beta primer mix, a second PCR was run for roughly 6 to 11 cycles. Each CDR3 protein gets one entry after TCRdb re-called the 5' RACE reads with MiXCR. The table has hundreds of thousands of distinct CDR3 sequences, about 30% seen once. This clonotype was seen many times. No antigen is known for it. Material: blood. This chain uses TRBV5-5 with TRBJ2-3; 8 nucleotides line up with TRBD2. The receptor comes from a woman of 80 years or more in good health. The CDR3 sequence is CASSLDEFTDRGGPQYF. CDR3 sequence (DNA): TGTGCCAGCAGCTTGGATGAGTTCACCGACCGGGGGGGGCCACAGTATTTT.